The clone carrying this T cell receptor beta chain occurred many times. The sample belongs to a study of T cells in Graves' hyperthyroidism and ophthalmopathy. What was amplified from RNA transcripts were TCR beta CDR3 regions. The TCR CDR3 was amplified in a first-round RT-PCR using the HTBI primer set. TCRdb analysed the multiplex PCR reads with MiXCR anew, one entry per CDR3 protein. The data contain a few hundred thousand distinct CDR3 sequences, 15% to 17% of them seen just once; the ten biggest clones take up less than 9.5%. V lost 5 bases and J 4 bases, leaving 6 bases between the germline ends. The CDR3 runs to 11 residues. CDR1 and CDR2 from the germline V gene are SQVTM and ANQGSEA. Each diagnosis drew on symptoms, thyroxine, TRAb, thyroid ultrasound and orbital computed tomography findings.

The specimen sequenced was blood. The J gene is TRBJ2-1, the V gene TRBV29-1; no firm D call. The TCR comes from a woman younger than 45 with Graves' hyperthyroidism. CDR3 sequence: CSVFTYNEQFF. The CDR3, as DNA: TGCAGCGTTTTCACATACAATGAGCAGTTCTTC.